The 15 T cell receptor beta chains reported below all come from one sample, sequenced in a study of T cell responses to AZD1222 COVID-19 vaccine. Data came from immunoSEQ multiplex PCR; TCRdb stores just in-frame clones and leaves some out. In the table there are about 140,000 clones, about 93% of which are singletons. The material sequenced was peripheral blood, taken 28 days after the second AZD1222 dose. Receptor source: an adult who received the AZD1222 COVID-19 vaccine.

This clone appeared once. The chain uses TRBV10-3 and TRBJ1-3; maybe TRBD1 (6 bases). V dropped 0 bases and J dropped 3 bases, with 12 bases sitting between them. The CDR3 has 16 amino acids. CDR1 is ENHRY, CDR2 SYGVKD, per germline. The CDR3 DNA follows: TGTGCCATCAGTGAGTCGACAGGATCCCATGGAAACACCATATATTTT. Translated: CAISESTGSHGNTIYF.

The V gene is TRBV2, the J gene TRBJ1-2, with D possibly matching TRBD1 (6 bases). V shed 7 bases and J shed 4 bases, with 16 bases lying between them. The CDR3 covers 14 residues. CDR1 SNHLY and CDR2 FYNNEI come from the germline V gene. The CDR3 nucleotides read TGTGCCAGCACCGAAGGGGGAGTTGGCTATGGCTACACCTTC. It translates to CASTEGGVGYGYTF.

The chain uses TRBV29-1 and TRBJ2-3; TRBD2 matches 14 bases. Per the germline V gene, CDR1 is SQVTM and CDR2 is ANQGSEA. After removal of 7 bases from V and 6 bases from J, the junction contained 18 bases not matched to a gene. CDR3 size: 18 residues. The CDR3 reads CSAAGISTSGGAGDTQYF. CDR3 coding DNA: TGCAGCGCCGCAGGGATTTCGACTAGCGGGGGGGCCGGGGATACGCAGTATTTT.

The chain recombines TRBV5-1 with TRBJ2-5; a possible D gene is TRBD2 (7 bases). Germline CDR1 reads SGHRS; CDR2 reads YFSETQ. V lost 4 bases and J 5 bases, leaving 21 bases between the germline ends. The CDR3 loop spans 16 amino acids. CDR3: CASSPLPSGGRETQYF. The CDR3 DNA follows: TGCGCCAGCAGCCCGCTCCCATCGGGGGGCAGGGAGACCCAGTACTTC.

The chain joins TRBV7-9 to TRBJ1-4; D not certain. The CDR3 spans 14 residues. The ends were cut back, 3 bases at V and 4 bases at J, with 9 bases in the middle. Germline V gene lookup returns CDR1 SEHNR and CDR2 FQNEAQ (reference sequence). DNA for the CDR3: TGTGCCAGCAGCTTTTATGCGAATAATGAAAAACTGTTTTTT. It is translated as CASSFYANNEKLFF.

This chain joins TRBV6-5 and TRBJ2-7; D tentatively reads TRBD1 or TRBD2 (5 bases each). Trimming took 2 bases from V and 2 from J, leaving 13 bases between them. This CDR3 comprises 15 residues. The germline V gene encodes CDR1 MNHEY and CDR2 SVGAGI. The CDR3 DNA reads as TGTGCCAGCAGTTACGGGGGAGACTTAACCTACGAGCAGTACTTC. Amino acid sequence: CASSYGGDLTYEQYF.

About this clone itself: An end of the junction does not agree with germline; a read error may underlie this. The rearrangement links TRBV19 to TRBJ1-5; tentatively, D is TRBD1 (5 bases). The CDR3 length is 14 residues. The V gene's germline CDR1 is LNHDA and CDR2 SQIVND (reference sequence). CDR3 protein: CASAWGNSDQPQHF. CDR3 bases: TGTGCCAGTGCATGGGGGAATAGCGATCAGCCCCAGCATTTT.

V gene TRBV2 combines with J gene TRBJ2-5, with D tentatively TRBD1 (6 bases). V was pared by 4 bases and J by 4 bases, with 10 bases between. This CDR3 spans 13 amino acids. The germline V gene encodes CDR1 SNHLY and CDR2 FYNNEI. The CDR3 nucleotides are TGTGCCAGCAGTGCACAGGGTGGAGAGACCCAGTACTTC. Translated: CASSAQGGETQYF.

This rearrangement joins TRBV9 to TRBJ1-3, with TRBD1 as a possible D gene (5 bases). Trimming pared 0 bases from V and 1 base from J, leaving 14 bases between. CDR3 length equals 17 residues. Germline values: CDR1 SGDLS, CDR2 YYNGEE. For the CDR3, the DNA is TGTGCCAGCAGCGTAGGAGTGGGGGGATTGTCTGGAAACACCATATATTTT. Translation: CASSVGVGGLSGNTIYF.

The chain uses TRBV28 and TRBJ2-7, with a tentative D call TRBD2 (6 bases). The CDR3 sequence is 15 residues long. Germline V lookup: CDR1 MDHEN, CDR2 SYDVKM. Trimming took off 2 bases at V and 4 bases at J, with 15 bases between the two ends. This CDR3 reads CASSLEGRLGYEQYF. In DNA, the CDR3 is TGTGCCAGCAGTTTAGAAGGGAGGTTAGGGTACGAGCAGTACTTC.

The V gene is TRBV25-1, the J gene TRBJ1-2, with 9 nucleotides matching TRBD1. J lost 6 bases, V lost 4 bases, and 6 bases had no gene match. Germline CDR1 MGHDK, CDR2 SYGVNS. The CDR3 totals 14 residues. CDR3 DNA: TGTGCCAGCAGTGGAGGACAGGGGTTAGATGGCTACACCTTC. This codes for CASSGGQGLDGYTF.

This chain joins TRBV28 and TRBJ2-7, with 14 bases aligning to TRBD2. Germline values: CDR1 MDHEN, CDR2 SYDVKM. This CDR3 has 16 residues. The V segment lost 5 bases and the J segment 4 bases; nucleotides outside the gene matches: 7. CDR3 region: CASSTGLAGALYEQYF. As DNA, the CDR3 is TGTGCCAGCAGTACGGGACTAGCGGGGGCCTTGTACGAGCAGTACTTC.

The chain is built from TRBV5-8 and TRBJ1-5; 7 positions match TRBD1. The CDR3 runs 15 residues. V shed 4 bases, J shed 2 bases, and the junction held 6 bases outside the gene matches. The V gene's germline CDR1 is SGHTS and CDR2 YDEGEE. The CDR3 sequence is CASSMTGLGNQPQHF. The CDR3 nucleotides read TGTGCCAGCAGCATGACAGGGTTGGGCAATCAGCCCCAGCATTTT. Complete variable domain (other parts from reference TRBV5-8 and TRBJ1-5): EAGVTQSPTHLIKTRGQQATLRCSPISGHTSVYWYQQALGLGLQFLLWYDEGEERNRGNFPPRFSGRQFPNYSSELNVNALELEDSALYLCASSMTGLGNQPQHFGDGTRLSIL.

This chain connects TRBV4-2 to TRBJ1-2; no clear D. The CDR3 is 14 amino acids. Germline V gene lookup returns CDR1 LGHNA and CDR2 YNFKEQ. The V and J ends lost 1 base and 2 bases respectively, with 8 bases between them. Here the CDR3 reads CASSQGPANYGYTF. CDR3 bases: TGTGCCAGCAGCCAAGGGCCAGCGAACTATGGCTACACCTTC.

The chain combines TRBV6-6 with TRBJ1-5; TRBD1 matches 7 bases. From germline, CDR1 is MNHNY and CDR2 SVGAGI (reference sequence). V shed 4 bases and J 3 bases; nucleotides not matched to a gene: 6. This CDR3 has 15 residues. CDR3 bases: TGTGCCAGCAGTTCCCGGACAGGCCCCAATCAGCCCCAGCATTTT. It codes for CASSSRTGPNQPQHF.